These 3 T cell receptor beta chains originate from one sample sequenced in a study of shared clonotypes between healthy human individuals. Data came from immunoSEQ multiplex PCR; TCRdb stores just in-frame clones and leaves some out. The sample lists about 2.3 million clones, just under 95% occurring once. Sequencing was performed on naive CD4+ T cells from PBMCs. This sample's subset: CD45RA+ positively selected. These receptors were obtained from a man between 18 and 35 years old in good health. Some clones in this sample may be carry-over from other donors' samples.

Remarks on this clone: At the DNA level, this CDR3 is encoded by other sequences in the same sample as well. The chain is built from TRBV6-5 and TRBJ1-5; D uncertain. The V end was cut by 0 bases, the J end by 4 bases, with 4 bases between. Germline lookup yields CDR1 MNHEY and CDR2 SVGAGI. The CDR3 has 13 amino acids. The CDR3 bases are TGTGCCAGCAGTTACTCGCATAATCAGCCCCAGCATTTT. Its protein is CASSYSHNQPQHF.

The chain combines TRBV28 with TRBJ1-1; D not resolved. CDR3 length: 13 residues. V lost 7 bases to trimming and J lost 0 bases, with 9 bases between them. Germline lookup yields CDR1 MDHEN and CDR2 SYDVKM. The CDR3 bases are TGTGCCAGCACCTCCTACGTGAACACTGAAGCTTTCTTT. It codes for CASTSYVNTEAFF.

J is TRBJ1-2 and V is TRBV6-1; 8 nucleotides align to TRBD1. J was trimmed by 2 bases and V by 8 bases; bases with no gene match: 7. This CDR3 spans 14 amino acids. Germline V CDR1 and CDR2: MNHNS, SASEGT. The CDR3 DNA follows: TGTGCCAGCGGACGGACAGGGCCAAACTATGGCTACACCTTC. Translated: CASGRTGPNYGYTF.